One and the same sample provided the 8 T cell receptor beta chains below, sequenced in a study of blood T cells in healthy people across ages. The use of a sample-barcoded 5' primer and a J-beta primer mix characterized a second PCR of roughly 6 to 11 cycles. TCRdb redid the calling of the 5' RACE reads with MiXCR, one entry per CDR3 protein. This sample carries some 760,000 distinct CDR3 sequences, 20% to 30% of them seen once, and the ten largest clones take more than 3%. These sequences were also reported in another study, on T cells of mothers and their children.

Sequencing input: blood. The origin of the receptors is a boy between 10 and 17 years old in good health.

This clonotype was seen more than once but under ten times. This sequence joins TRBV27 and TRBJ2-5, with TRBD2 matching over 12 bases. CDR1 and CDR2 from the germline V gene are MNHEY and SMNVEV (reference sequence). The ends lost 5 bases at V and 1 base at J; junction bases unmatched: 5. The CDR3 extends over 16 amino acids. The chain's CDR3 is CASSVTSGRTQETQYF. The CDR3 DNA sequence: TGTGCCAGCAGTGTTACTAGCGGGAGGACCCAAGAGACCCAGTACTTC.

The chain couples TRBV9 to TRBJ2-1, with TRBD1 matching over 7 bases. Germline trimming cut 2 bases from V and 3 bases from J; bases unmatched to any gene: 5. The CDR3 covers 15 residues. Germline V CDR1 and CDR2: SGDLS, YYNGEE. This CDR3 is CASSVGRGIYNEQFF. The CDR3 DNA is TGTGCCAGCAGCGTCGGCAGGGGGATCTACAATGAGCAGTTCTTC.

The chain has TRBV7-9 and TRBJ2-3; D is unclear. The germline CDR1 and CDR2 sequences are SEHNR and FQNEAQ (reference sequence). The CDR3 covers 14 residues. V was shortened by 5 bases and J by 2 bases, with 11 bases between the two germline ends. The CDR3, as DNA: TGTGCCAGCAGCCCGCGGACCATCACAGATACGCAGTATTTT. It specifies CASSPRTITDTQYF.

The CDR3 here is CASSVRGTPQETQYF. The CDR3 nucleotides are TGTGCCAGCAGTGTAAGGGGGACGCCCCAAGAGACCCAGTACTTC. This chain connects TRBV27 to TRBJ2-5, with D maybe TRBD1 (6 bases). Germline V gene lookup returns CDR1 MNHEY and CDR2 SMNVEV (reference sequence). Trimming took off 5 bases at V and 1 base at J, with 14 bases between the two ends. The CDR3 consists of 15 residues.

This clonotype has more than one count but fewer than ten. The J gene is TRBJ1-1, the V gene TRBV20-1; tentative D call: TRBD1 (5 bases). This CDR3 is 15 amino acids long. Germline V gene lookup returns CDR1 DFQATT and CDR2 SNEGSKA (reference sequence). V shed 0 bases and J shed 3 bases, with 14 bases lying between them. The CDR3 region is CSARDTSGGDTEAFF. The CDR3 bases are TGCAGTGCTAGAGATACAAGTGGGGGGGACACTGAAGCTTTCTTT.

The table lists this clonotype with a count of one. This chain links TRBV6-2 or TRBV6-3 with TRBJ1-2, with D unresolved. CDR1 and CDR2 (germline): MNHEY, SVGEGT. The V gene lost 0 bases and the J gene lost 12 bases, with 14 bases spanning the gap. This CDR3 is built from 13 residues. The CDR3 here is CASSYSVLTKDTF. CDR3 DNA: TGTGCCAGCAGTTACTCGGTTCTGACAAAGGACACCTTC.

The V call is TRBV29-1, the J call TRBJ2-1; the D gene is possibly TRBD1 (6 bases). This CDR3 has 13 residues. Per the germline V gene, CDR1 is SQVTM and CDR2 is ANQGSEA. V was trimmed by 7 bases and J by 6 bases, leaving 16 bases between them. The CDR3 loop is CSGTRGTPNEQFF. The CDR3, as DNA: TGCAGCGGTACTAGGGGGACACCCAATGAGCAGTTCTTC.

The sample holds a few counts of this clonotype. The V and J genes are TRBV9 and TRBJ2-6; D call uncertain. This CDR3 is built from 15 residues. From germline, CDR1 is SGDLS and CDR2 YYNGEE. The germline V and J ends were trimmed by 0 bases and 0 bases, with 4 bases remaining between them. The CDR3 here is CASSVVFSGANVLTF. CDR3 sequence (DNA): TGTGCCAGCAGCGTAGTATTCTCTGGGGCCAACGTCCTGACTTTC.